This entry lists 24 T cell receptor beta chains sequenced from one sample in a study of T-cell reconstitution after alpha-beta-depleted transplantation in children. General study points: One year post-transplant, T-cell counts and diversity were largely derived from T cells produced anew.

Unique molecular identifiers were built into the TCRbeta library. MiXCR, run by TCRdb on the PCR reads, gives a single entry per CDR3 protein. The sample contains approximately 300,000 distinct CDR3 sequences, 6% to 10% of which appear only once. These receptors' targets are unknown. This material consisted of peripheral blood, taken 360 days after TCRalphabeta/CD19-depleted stem cell transplant. The source of these receptors is a female patient between 2 and 10 years old who had a stem cell transplant for Fanconi anemia, so the T cells may come from the graft donor.

This clonotype has ten or more counts. V usage is TRBV12-3 or TRBV12-4 and J usage is TRBJ2-5; 8 nucleotides agree with TRBD1. This CDR3 has 15 residues. V shed 5 bases and J 1 base; nucleotides not matched to a gene: 6. In DNA, the CDR3 is TGTGCCAGCAGTCCCCGGGACAGGAGCCAAGAGACCCAGTACTTC. Translation: CASSPRDRSQETQYF.

This clonotype was detected ten times or more. The J gene is TRBJ2-2, the V gene TRBV10-3, with TRBD2 matching over 7 bases. Germline V gene sequence: CDR1 ENHRY, CDR2 SYGVKD. V trimming: 8 bases; J trimming: 4 bases; junction bases outside the gene matches: 1. CDR3 length: 12 amino acids. The CDR3 loop is CAIGGGTGELFF. CDR3 DNA: TGTGCCATCGGGGGGGGCACCGGGGAGCTGTTTTTT.

This clonotype was observed a handful of times. The rearrangement joins TRBV7-8 to TRBJ2-5; TRBD2 is a possible D gene (5 bases). CDR1 is SGHVS and CDR2 is FQNEAQ in the germline V gene. The V end lost 1 base, the J end lost 6 bases, and 15 bases lay between the germline ends. The CDR3 runs 15 residues. The DNA for the CDR3 is TGTGCCAGCAGCTTAGATCGGGGTAGTTTAAAGACCCAGTACTTC. Its protein product is CASSLDRGSLKTQYF.

The chain employs TRBV2 and TRBJ2-5, with 10 bases that match TRBD1. CDR3 length: 14 residues. Germline lookup yields CDR1 SNHLY and CDR2 FYNNEI. With 8 bases clipped from V and 5 bases from J, the junction kept 8 bases outside the gene matches. CDR3: CASLLDRGLETQYF. Here the CDR3 DNA reads TGTGCCAGCCTACTAGACAGGGGGCTTGAGACCCAGTACTTC.

This rearrangement joins TRBV6-5 to TRBJ2-2; D unclear. CDR3 size: 14 residues. The V end was cut by 8 bases, the J end by 0 bases, with 10 bases between. Germline assignment: CDR1 MNHEY and CDR2 SVGAGI. In nucleotides, the CDR3 is TGTGCCAGCCGTTTTAATACGAACACCGGGGAGCTGTTTTTT. Translation gives CASRFNTNTGELFF.

Comment on this clonotype: This may arise from a read error, as a much more abundant clone is one base away. This chain connects TRBV7-9 to TRBJ2-4; D gene ambiguous. The J call may be incorrect, as the DNA end agrees better with TRBJ2-1. Germline CDR1 SEHNR, CDR2 FQNEAQ (reference sequence). The CDR3 covers 14 residues. The CDR3 bases are TGTGCCAGCAGCTTATCATCCGCCAAAAACATTCAGTTCTTC. This gives the protein CASSLSSAKNIQFF.

This clonotype was seen ten or more times. The chain uses TRBV10-3 and TRBJ2-1; 13 bases align to TRBD2. The V and J ends lost 5 bases and 0 bases, in that order; junction bases with no gene match: 4. The CDR3 is made up of 17 amino acids. From germline, CDR1 is ENHRY and CDR2 SYGVKD. The CDR3 DNA reads as TGTGCCATCAGTTTGGGACTAGCGGGGCGCTCCTACAATGAGCAGTTCTTC. Amino acid sequence: CAISLGLAGRSYNEQFF.

This clonotype was counted a few times. In DNA, the CDR3 is TGCAGTGCTAGTTTCTCGGGTTCCGGCTCCTACGAGCAGTACTTC. This translates into CSASFSGSGSYEQYF. The chain links TRBV20-1 to TRBJ2-7; D gene ambiguous. CDR3 size: 15 residues. Germline CDR1 reads DFQATT; CDR2 reads SNEGSKA (reference sequence). Trimming pared 3 bases from V and 0 bases from J, leaving 15 bases between.

This clonotype has only a few counts. V is TRBV4-1 and J is TRBJ2-7; perhaps TRBD1 as D (5 bases). The CDR3 has 15 residues. Germline V gene lookup returns CDR1 MGHRA and CDR2 YSYEKL. The V and J ends lost 0 bases and 5 bases respectively, with 14 bases between them. The CDR3 sequence is CASSQEPQVRDEQYF. The CDR3 nucleotides are TGCGCCAGCAGCCAAGAACCCCAGGTCAGGGACGAGCAGTACTTC.

V usage is TRBV3-1 and J usage is TRBJ2-5; D possibly corresponds to TRBD2 (5 bases). Germline V gives CDR1 LGHDT, CDR2 YNNKEL (reference sequence). The CDR3 is 15 amino acids. V was cut by 4 bases and J by 7 bases, with 19 bases left in between. The CDR3 DNA follows: TGTGCCAGCAGCCCACAGAGGTTCAGTGCGGGGACCCAGTACTTC. It encodes CASSPQRFSAGTQYF.

This clonotype appeared many times. V usage is TRBV2 and J usage is TRBJ2-2, with unresolved D. This CDR3 contains 12 residues. CDR1 SNHLY and CDR2 FYNNEI come from the germline V gene. V was shortened by 2 bases and J by 7 bases, with 5 bases between the two germline ends. CDR3 bases: TGTGCCAGCAGTGAATATGTCGGGGAGCTGTTTTTT. Its protein is CASSEYVGELFF.

This clonotype showed up just a few times. The J gene is TRBJ2-2, the V gene TRBV10-3; 8 bases agree with TRBD2. J was trimmed by 2 bases and V by 4 bases; bases with no gene match: 3. From germline, CDR1 is ENHRY and CDR2 SYGVKD. The CDR3 is made up of 15 amino acids. The chain's CDR3 is CAISGAGGNTGELFF. CDR3 sequence (DNA): TGTGCCATCAGTGGGGCGGGGGGTAACACCGGGGAGCTGTTTTTT.

This clonotype was recorded many times. The rearrangement joins TRBV4-2 to TRBJ2-1; 12 positions agree with TRBD2. V trimming: 5 bases; J trimming: 6 bases; junction bases outside the gene matches: 11. CDR3 length equals 17 residues. Germline assignment: CDR1 LGHNA and CDR2 YNFKEQ. In DNA form, the CDR3 reads TGTGCCAGCAGCTACGAACAGGGACTAGCGGGTGTCAATGAGCAGTTCTTC. It is translated as CASSYEQGLAGVNEQFF.

V usage is TRBV15 and J usage is TRBJ1-5; possibly TRBD1 for D (5 bases). The CDR3 has 15 amino acids. V was pared by 9 bases and J by 2 bases, with 17 bases between. CDR1 is LNHNV, CDR2 YYDKDF, per germline (reference sequence). The CDR3 DNA reads as TGTGCCACGCACCATGGGGGGACGGGCAATCAGCCCCAGCATTTT. Its translation is CATHHGGTGNQPQHF.

This clonotype has ten or more counts. The rearrangement links TRBV27 to TRBJ2-3; the match to TRBD2 covers 11 bases. Germline assignment: CDR1 MNHEY and CDR2 SMNVEV (reference sequence). CDR3 length: 15 residues. The junction had 8 bases not matched to a gene; V was cut back by 5 bases and J by 7 bases. The CDR3 bases are TGTGCCAGCAGTCTTAGCGGGGGGGCCGCGAATACGCAGTATTTT. Amino acid sequence: CASSLSGGAANTQYF.

There are a few counts of this clonotype. The chain is built from TRBV18 and TRBJ2-5; TRBD2 agrees at 7 bases. Germline CDR1 reads KGHSH; CDR2 reads LQKENI. The CDR3 is made up of 15 amino acids. Trimming at V came to 1 base and at J to 1 base, leaving 3 bases not matched to a gene. The CDR3 sequence is CASSPRRGTQETQYF. The CDR3 nucleotides are TGTGCCAGCTCACCACGGCGGGGGACCCAAGAGACCCAGTACTTC.

This clonotype was counted a few times. Here the CDR3 reads CAINALDRPLNEQFF. DNA for the CDR3: TGTGCCATCAATGCCCTTGACAGGCCCCTCAATGAGCAGTTCTTC. V gene TRBV3-1 combines with J gene TRBJ2-1; tentatively, D is TRBD1 (6 bases). The CDR3 is 15 residues long. Trimming removed 10 bases from V and 6 bases from J, with 22 bases in between. Looked up from germline, CDR1 is LGHDT and CDR2 is YNNKEL (reference sequence).

This clonotype came up many times. The V gene is TRBV4-3, the J gene TRBJ2-7; D unresolved. V shed 2 bases and J shed 3 bases, with 20 bases lying between them. Germline CDR1 LGHNA, CDR2 YSLEER. CDR3 length: 17 amino acids. In DNA, the CDR3 is TGCGCCAGCAGCCAAAACAGATTAACCGGGCCTTACTACGAGCAGTACTTC. Translation: CASSQNRLTGPYYEQYF.

V usage is TRBV7-8 and J usage is TRBJ2-1; TRBD2 is a possible D gene (5 bases). The V gene's germline CDR1 is SGHVS and CDR2 FQNEAQ. V was pared by 3 bases and J by 0 bases, with 15 bases between. The CDR3 is made up of 17 amino acids. The CDR3, as DNA: TGTGCCAGCAGCTTCCACAGCGGTCGGTACTCCTACAATGAGCAGTTCTTC. Residues: CASSFHSGRYSYNEQFF.

This chain links TRBV7-3 with TRBJ2-2; maybe TRBD2 (6 bases). Germline values: CDR1 SGHTA, CDR2 FQGTGA. The CDR3 spans 16 residues. V was cut by 2 bases and J by 4 bases, with 14 bases left in between. The DNA for the CDR3 is TGTGCCAGCAGCTTATCCGGAGGGTGGAGCACCGGGGAGCTGTTTTTT. Its translation is CASSLSGGWSTGELFF.

This clonotype came up many times. The chain links TRBV6-5 to TRBJ1-2; D may be TRBD1 (5 bases). The CDR3 has 15 residues. From germline, CDR1 is MNHEY and CDR2 SVGAGI. V was trimmed by 0 bases and J by 5 bases, leaving 13 bases between them. This CDR3 is CASSYSPVPGYGYTF. CDR3 nucleotide sequence: TGTGCCAGCAGTTACTCGCCGGTTCCAGGGTATGGCTACACCTTC.

This clonotype was counted many times. The V and J genes are TRBV20-1 and TRBJ2-1; TRBD2 agrees at 11 bases. The CDR3 consists of 15 residues. J lost 4 bases, V lost 1 base, and 3 bases had no gene match. Germline V lookup: CDR1 DFQATT, CDR2 SNEGSKA (reference sequence). The CDR3 protein is CSARVRTSGYNEQFF. Written as DNA, the CDR3 is TGCAGTGCTAGAGTCCGGACTAGCGGGTACAATGAGCAGTTCTTC.

Comment on this clonotype: No conserved phenylalanine or tryptophan ends this CDR3, so it is likely a read error. This chain links TRBV20-1 with TRBJ2-1; 10 bases fit TRBD2. The CDR3 is 12 amino acids. Germline CDR1 reads DFQATT; CDR2 reads SNEGSKA (reference sequence). In DNA, the CDR3 is TGCAGATTGAGCGGGGGGGGCTATGAGCAGTTCTTG. Translating gives CRLSGGGYEQFL.

V usage is TRBV20-1 and J usage is TRBJ1-5; D remains unclear. V was shortened by 6 bases and J by 4 bases, with 13 bases between the two germline ends. This CDR3 is 13 amino acids long. Germline values: CDR1 DFQATT, CDR2 SNEGSKA (reference sequence). The CDR3 protein is CSAGGRRNQPQHF. DNA of the CDR3: TGCAGTGCAGGAGGGAGGAGAAATCAGCCCCAGCATTTT.